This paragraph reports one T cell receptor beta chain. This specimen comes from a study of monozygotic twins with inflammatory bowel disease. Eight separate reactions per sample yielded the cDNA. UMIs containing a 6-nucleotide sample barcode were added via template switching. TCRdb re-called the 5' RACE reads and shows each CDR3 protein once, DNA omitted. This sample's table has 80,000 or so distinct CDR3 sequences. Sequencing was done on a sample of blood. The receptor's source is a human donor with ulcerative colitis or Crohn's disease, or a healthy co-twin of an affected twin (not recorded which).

The CDR3 sequence is CSARVLDTGDGYTF. The chain links TRBV20-1 to TRBJ1-2. This CDR3 is 14 amino acids long. The germline CDR1 and CDR2 sequences are DFQATT and SNEGSKA (reference sequence).